Here is one T cell receptor beta chain with its context. Its antigen is as yet unknown. PCR amplification relied on 60 Vbeta primers (plus 13 Jbeta primers). The table came from immunoSEQ multiplex PCR; TCRdb's copy has only in-frame clones and leaves some out. The sample table sets out approximately 120,000 clones. These data belong to a study of cytomegalovirus exposure and HLA in healthy donors. Study outcomes and limitations: HLA-A and HLA-B allele assignments for most subjects were reportedly predicted accurately using TCR beta sequences.

The receptor's source is a man in his forties in good health and CMV-seronegative. Sequencing used PBMCs.

The DNA for the CDR3 is TGTGCCAGCAGCTTGGCACCCGGGACAGGGGGACTAGCGGGAGGGCGAGAGCAGTACTTC. Translated, it gives CASSLAPGTGGLAGGREQYF. The J gene is TRBJ2-7, the V gene TRBV5-4; TRBD2 matches 16 bases. The CDR3 sequence is 20 residues long. V was clipped by 0 bases and J by 7 bases; unmatched bases: 16. Germline V CDR1 and CDR2: SGHNT, YYREEE (reference sequence).